This T cell receptor (beta chain) emerged from a study of cytomegalovirus exposure and HLA in healthy donors. A multiplex PCR was run with 60 Vbeta primers and 13 Jbeta primers. TCRdb's copy holds only in-frame clones and misses some; the assay was immunoSEQ multiplex PCR. The listing records about 42,000 clones. Study-level points and caveats: Analysis was carried out at a later point, and it linked a missense DCLRE1C variant to TCR beta V- and J-gene trimming. Associated with HLA alleles at 0.05 false discovery rate in a later analysis were 17,000 or so TCR beta sequences. Apparent HLA restriction characterized most CMV-associated TCR beta chains in a later analysis.

As to this clone: Its antigen is currently unknown.

This CDR3 is built from 14 residues. The V and J ends lost 0 bases and 5 bases, in that order; junction bases with no gene match: 3. The germline V gene has CDR1 MNHEY and CDR2 SVGAGI. Specimen: PBMCs. The V call is TRBV6-5, the J call TRBJ2-5; TRBD1 aligns across 7 bases. The clonotype comes from a man aged 25-45 years in good health and CMV-seronegative. CDR3 protein: CASSYSNRGETQYF. CDR3 sequence (DNA): TGTGCCAGCAGTTACTCGAACAGGGGTGAGACCCAGTACTTC.